Listed below are T cell receptor beta chains from one sample, sequenced in a study of T cell changes during pregnancy in multiple sclerosis. Produced via immunoSEQ multiplex PCR; TCRdb's table is partial and in-frame only. The repertoire holds 55,000 to 80,000 clones, with roughly 88% as singletons. Sequencing was performed on peripheral blood, taken after pregnancy. These receptors were collected from a female donor in good health, enrolled as a control in a pregnancy study. The conserved cysteine and the conserved F or W are not part of the CDR3 here.

V gene: TRBV10-3; CDR3 length: 18; J gene: TRBJ1-2; CDR3 protein: AISESVAGDRVSVNYGYT
V gene: TRBV5-1; CDR3 length: 13; J gene: TRBJ1-1; CDR3 protein: ASSPQGLEATEAF
V gene: TRBV6-5; CDR3 length: 12; J gene: TRBJ1-2; CDR3 protein: ASSYEGQGSGYT
V gene: TRBV7-9; CDR3 length: 14; J gene: TRBJ2-7; CDR3 protein: ASSLRLAGLTYEQY
V gene: TRBV7-8; CDR3 length: 14; J gene: TRBJ1-1; CDR3 protein: ASSHGAGAWNTEAF
V gene: TRBV7-9; CDR3 length: 12; J gene: TRBJ1-5; CDR3 protein: ASSWDTSNQPQH
V gene: TRBV2; CDR3 length: 11; J gene: TRBJ1-2; CDR3 protein: ASRPQGNYGYT
V gene: TRBV5-1; CDR3 length: 13; J gene: TRBJ2-1; CDR3 protein: ASSLDGSPLNEQF
V gene: TRBV7-9; CDR3 length: 12; J gene: TRBJ1-2; CDR3 protein: ASSVRRVYYGYT
V gene: TRBV10-2; CDR3 length: 13; J gene: TRBJ2-7; CDR3 protein: ASSELGQGSYEQY
V gene: TRBV7-6; CDR3 length: 13; J gene: TRBJ1-2; CDR3 protein: ASSLSGTGHYGYT
V gene: TRBV10-3; CDR3 length: 11; J gene: TRBJ2-7; CDR3 protein: ATGVAGWYEQY
V gene: TRBV29-1; CDR3 length: 12; J gene: TRBJ1-2; CDR3 protein: SAIIMASGGGYT
V gene: TRBV5-4; CDR3 length: 12; J gene: TRBJ2-7; CDR3 protein: ASSWGLNSYEQY
V gene: TRBV19; CDR3 length: 13; J gene: TRBJ1-6; CDR3 protein: ASNRGDRDNSPLH
V gene: TRBV5-1; CDR3 length: 11; J gene: TRBJ2-2; CDR3 protein: ASSSLPAGELF
V gene: TRBV19; CDR3 length: 12; J gene: TRBJ2-7; CDR3 protein: ASSGAGGPYEQY
V gene: TRBV29-1; CDR3 length: 11; J gene: TRBJ2-3; CDR3 protein: SVDRGRTDTQY
V gene: TRBV28; CDR3 length: 12; J gene: TRBJ2-7; CDR3 protein: ASSPDSRSYEQY
V gene: TRBV30; CDR3 length: 12; J gene: TRBJ2-7; CDR3 protein: AWSSGTGAYEQY
V gene: TRBV10-3; CDR3 length: 13; J gene: TRBJ2-5; CDR3 protein: AISGGLAGGETQY
V gene: TRBV7-2; CDR3 length: 11; J gene: TRBJ2-2; CDR3 protein: ASSPSGLGELF
V gene: TRBV5-5; CDR3 length: 10; J gene: TRBJ2-3; CDR3 protein: ASSRVADTQY
V gene: TRBV6-1; CDR3 length: 14; J gene: TRBJ2-7; CDR3 protein: ASSEDAGASSYEQY
V gene: TRBV5-1; CDR3 length: 12; J gene: TRBJ1-1; CDR3 protein: ASRDSGVNTEAF